Listed below are T cell receptor beta chains from one sample, sequenced in a study of shared clonotypes between healthy human individuals. The repertoire was sequenced with immunoSEQ multiplex PCR; TCRdb's copy has only in-frame clones and lacks some. The sample gives approximately 2,200,000 clones, more than 85% of which show up once; around 1.7% is in the top ten. Sequenced material: naive CD8+ T cells from PBMCs. These receptors were taken from a man younger than 30 in good health. Some clones in this sample may be carry-over from other donors' samples. Both conserved end residues are part of each CDR3. A D gene is named only where the DNA matches it firmly. Not every row has a clone size; where given, it reads once, few, many or a size class.

cdr3_nt cdr3_aa clone_size d_call j_call v_call
TGTGCCAGCAGCGTAGAGGCTAGCGGGACCCCCTACGAGCAGTACTTC CASSVEASGTPYEQYF NA TRBD2 TRBJ2-7 TRBV9
TGTGCCAGCAGTTACTCGAGCGGGGACTCCTACGAGCAGTACTTC CASSYSSGDSYEQYF NA TRBD2 TRBJ2-7 TRBV6-6
TGCGCCAGCAGCCAATCCGCCGGGACTAGCAATGAGCAGTTCTTC CASSQSAGTSNEQFF NA TRBD2 TRBJ2-1 TRBV4-1
TGTGCCAGCAGTCCCTCCTTTTTGGCGGCAGTTCAGTCCTACGAGCAGTACTTC CASSPSFLAAVQSYEQYF NA NA TRBJ2-7 TRBV27
TGTGCCAGCAGCTTAGCCGGGGGCGCGCGTAATGAGCAGTTCTTC CASSLAGGARNEQFF NA NA TRBJ2-1 TRBV11-1
TGTGCCAGCAGTTACTACAGCGGGAGGGAGACCCAGTACTTC CASSYYSGRETQYF NA TRBD2 TRBJ2-5 TRBV6-5
TGTGCCAGCAGCCAAGATGTGTATAGTAGTCTAGGGGTAGGCAATGAGCAGTTCTTC CASSQDVYSSLGVGNEQFF NA NA TRBJ2-1 TRBV4-2
TGTGCCACCAGCGGACCGGGACACGTACTAAACACCATATATTTT CATSGPGHVLNTIYF NA NA TRBJ1-3 TRBV15
TGTGCCAGCAGCCCGGGACTTGTGACTAGCGGGATCCAAGAGACCCAGTACTTC CASSPGLVTSGIQETQYF once TRBD2 TRBJ2-5 TRBV11-2
TGTGCCAGCAGTTACTCGAGTCTAGCAGGCGAGACCCAGTACTTC CASSYSSLAGETQYF NA NA TRBJ2-5 TRBV6-6
TGTGCCATCAGTGAACTAGCGGGACGTAGCACAGATACGCAGTATTTT CAISELAGRSTDTQYF once TRBD2 TRBJ2-3 TRBV10-3
TGTGCCAGCAGCCCCAACCCGGGGACAGGTAACACAGATACGCAGTATTTT CASSPNPGTGNTDTQYF few TRBD1 TRBJ2-3 TRBV7-9
TGTGCCAGCAGTTTATCAGGAGGGGGATCCTACAATGAGCAGTTCTTC CASSLSGGGSYNEQFF NA NA TRBJ2-1 TRBV27
TGTGCCAGCAGTTACTCGTCGGGAGAGCGGAACAATGAGCAGTTCTTC CASSYSSGERNNEQFF NA NA TRBJ2-1 TRBV6-5
TGTGCCAGCAGGCAGACCGGGAACGAGCAGTTCTTC CASRQTGNEQFF NA NA TRBJ2-1 TRBV7-8
TGTGCCTGGAGTTCCCTCCGGACAGGGGGGAGCGAGCAGTACTTC CAWSSLRTGGSEQYF once TRBD1 TRBJ2-7 TRBV30
TGTGCCAGCAGTTACTCTAGTGGGGAAAAATACAATGAGCAGTTCTTC CASSYSSGEKYNEQFF NA NA TRBJ2-1 TRBV6-5
TGTGCCAGCAGCTTAAGGTCGGGTGGGGAAGTTAGGTTTTGGAATGAGCAGTTCTTC CASSLRSGGEVRFWNEQFF NA NA TRBJ2-1 TRBV7-6
TGTGCCAGTAGATCCCGGACGGAAGGCAATCAGCCCCAGCATTTT CASRSRTEGNQPQHF NA NA TRBJ1-5 TRBV19
TGTGCCAGCAGCACCCTCGGGGCCGATCTTGAAAAACTGTTTTTT CASSTLGADLEKLFF NA NA TRBJ1-4 TRBV5-4
TGTGCCAGCGGTGGGGGCCTGCCAGATACGCAGTATTTT CASGGGLPDTQYF NA NA TRBJ2-3 TRBV9
TGTGCCAGCAGTTCTGGGCCTAGCGGGAGTTTTTGGGAGACCCAGTACTTC CASSSGPSGSFWETQYF NA TRBD2 TRBJ2-5 TRBV28
TGCAGCGTTGACCCGCGGGTAGGGATCGAGCAGTTCTTC CSVDPRVGIEQFF NA NA TRBJ2-1 TRBV29-1
TGCGCCAGCAGCCCTCCCCCCGGGGAGCTGTTTTTT CASSPPPGELFF NA NA TRBJ2-2 TRBV4-1
TGCAGCGTTGAAACGGGGGGCGATGGCTACACCTTC CSVETGGDGYTF NA NA TRBJ1-2 TRBV29-1
TGTGCCACCAGCAGCCGGGGGACTGGCGCTGAAGCTTTCTTT CATSSRGTGAEAFF NA NA TRBJ1-1 TRBV15
TGTGCCTGGACAGAACGAACCTACGAGCAGTACTTC CAWTERTYEQYF NA NA TRBJ2-7 TRBV30
TGTGCCAGCCTACCGACAGAACAGTTCTATGGCTACACCTTC CASLPTEQFYGYTF NA NA TRBJ1-2 TRBV28
TGTGCCAGCAGTGGGACAGGGAATCAGCCCCAGCATTTT CASSGTGNQPQHF NA TRBD1 TRBJ1-5 TRBV2
TGCGCCAGCAGCCACGGGACTAGAAACGAGCAGTACTTC CASSHGTRNEQYF NA TRBD2 TRBJ2-7 TRBV4-1
TGTGCCAGCAGTCCCCGGGACAGGGTTAACACTGAAGCTTTCTTT CASSPRDRVNTEAFF NA TRBD1 TRBJ1-1 TRBV7-9
TGTGCCAGCACCCTCGGGGCTAGCGGGACCCAAGAGACCCAGTACTTC CASTLGASGTQETQYF NA TRBD2 TRBJ2-5 TRBV28